This passage covers 16 T cell receptor beta chains from one sample sequenced in a study of patients and donors after allogeneic stem cell transplantation. MiXCR was run by TCRdb on the RT-PCR reads, yielding one entry per CDR3 protein. The sample carries about a million distinct CDR3 sequences, roughly 17% recorded once. Sequencing was done on a sample of blood, either unsorted or a sorted T cell fraction (not recorded which). Every receptor here comes from a human donor who was either an allogeneic HSCT recipient or a stem cell or donor lymphocyte infusion donor (not recorded which). It is not recorded whose cells these are; they may come from a transplant donor.

This clonotype was counted ten times or more. V and J are TRBV12-3 or TRBV12-4 and TRBJ2-1, with D possibly TRBD2 on 7 matching bases. V was pared by 4 bases and J by 8 bases, with 9 bases between. This CDR3 contains 12 residues. The CDR3 sequence is CASSSGGDEQFF. Written as DNA, the CDR3 is TGTGCCAGCAGTTCGGGGGGCGATGAGCAGTTCTTC.

Only a few counts were recorded for this clonotype. This chain connects TRBV4-3 to TRBJ2-3, with TRBD2 as a possible D gene (6 bases). The CDR3 length is 15 residues. Trimming stripped 3 bases from V and 6 bases from J, with 16 bases between. CDR1 LGHNA and CDR2 YSLEER come from the germline V gene. CDR3 DNA: TGCGCCAGCAGCCACCAAGCGGGCGCCTCCGATACGCAGTATTTT. This codes for CASSHQAGASDTQYF.

This rearrangement joins TRBV5-1 to TRBJ2-5; unclear D gene. V dropped 0 bases and J dropped 2 bases, with 8 bases sitting between them. Germline CDR1 is SGHRS and CDR2 is YFSETQ. This CDR3 is 14 amino acids long. The CDR3 is CASSLATKQETQYF. CDR3 bases: TGCGCCAGCAGCTTGGCAACCAAGCAAGAGACCCAGTACTTC.

This clonotype has at least ten counts. CDR3: CASSYEGEWNTEAFF. CDR3 nucleotides: TGTGCCAGCAGCTACGAGGGGGAATGGAACACTGAAGCTTTCTTT. The chain uses TRBV5-6 and TRBJ1-1; a possible D gene is TRBD1 (6 bases). Trimming left V 3 bases short and J 1 base short, with 13 bases between. The CDR3 consists of 15 residues. Germline loops: CDR1 SGHDT, CDR2 YYEEEE.

This clonotype turned up a few times. V and J are TRBV6-1 and TRBJ1-1, with D possibly matching TRBD1 (5 bases). Germline V gives CDR1 MNHNS, CDR2 SASEGT. The CDR3 length is 14 residues. Between the trimmed V and J ends, which lost 4 bases and 10 bases, there was a span of 19 bases. CDR3 amino acids: CASSGAAISGRAFF. CDR3 bases: TGTGCCAGCAGTGGCGCCGCCATCTCGGGGCGAGCTTTCTTT.

The chain couples TRBV7-9 to TRBJ2-1; 9 nucleotides match TRBD2. There are 16 residues in the CDR3. CDR1 and CDR2 (germline): SEHNR, FQNEAQ (reference sequence). Germline trimming cut 1 base from V and 3 bases from J; bases unmatched to any gene: 4. CDR3 in amino acids: CASSLESGGNYNEQFF. Written as DNA, the CDR3 is TGTGCCAGCAGCTTAGAAAGCGGGGGGAACTACAATGAGCAGTTCTTC.

The CDR3 protein is CASSVGGGYSYEQYF. Here the CDR3 DNA reads TGTGCCAGCAGCGTTGGCGGGGGGTACTCCTACGAGCAGTACTTC. This chain connects TRBV9 to TRBJ2-7, with 8 bases that match TRBD2. Germline V gene lookup returns CDR1 SGDLS and CDR2 YYNGEE. This CDR3 has 15 residues. The V gene end was trimmed by 2 bases and the J gene end by 0 bases; junction bases not matched to a gene: 4.

The genes are TRBV20-1 and TRBJ1-1; weak D call: TRBD1 (6 bases). The germline V gene encodes CDR1 DFQATT and CDR2 SNEGSKA (reference sequence). The CDR3 is 13 amino acids. V dropped 4 bases and J dropped 4 bases, with 13 bases sitting between them. The CDR3: CSATGGGVTEAFF. The CDR3 DNA follows: TGCAGTGCTACGGGAGGGGGAGTCACTGAAGCTTTCTTT.

This clonotype was counted between two and nine times. This sequence joins TRBV7-2 and TRBJ2-3; D call uncertain. Germline-derived CDR1 and CDR2 are SGHTA and FQGNSA. Trimming removed 5 bases at V and 2 bases at J, with 8 bases between. The CDR3 totals 13 residues. CDR3 in amino acids: CASSPENTDTQYF. The CDR3 coding sequence is TGTGCCAGCAGCCCCGAGAACACAGATACGCAGTATTTT.

This clonotype came up a few times. This chain joins TRBV15 and TRBJ2-1, with D unresolved. Germline V gene data show CDR1 as LNHNV and CDR2 as YYDKDF (reference sequence). The V and J ends lost 7 bases and 1 base respectively, with 8 bases between them. The CDR3 consists of 13 residues. For the CDR3, the DNA is TGTGCCACCACGGCAGTTTCCTACAATGAGCAGTTCTTC. This gives the protein CATTAVSYNEQFF.

The chain combines TRBV5-1 with TRBJ2-7, with unresolved D. This CDR3 has 14 amino acids. V gave up 4 bases and J gave up 2 bases, with 13 bases separating them. CDR1 and CDR2 from the germline V gene are SGHRS and YFSETQ. This CDR3 reads CASSPGSRPYEQYF. The CDR3 bases are TGCGCCAGCAGCCCCGGGTCGAGACCCTACGAGCAGTACTTC.

The chain is built from TRBV20-1 and TRBJ2-7; D may correspond to TRBD1 or TRBD2 (6 bases each). The germline V gene has CDR1 DFQATT and CDR2 SNEGSKA (reference sequence). This CDR3 has 13 amino acids. The V gene lost 5 bases and the J gene lost 5 bases, with 16 bases spanning the gap. The CDR3 DNA follows: TGCAGTGCTGGGGGGCCTAGCGATAACGAGCAGTACTTC. Translation gives CSAGGPSDNEQYF.

This clonotype was counted only a few times. CDR3 in amino acids: CASSRGGRTYEQYF. The CDR3 region has the DNA TGTGCCAGCAGTCGCGGCGGGAGGACCTACGAGCAGTACTTC. This chain connects TRBV6-1 to TRBJ2-7; TRBD2 matches 8 bases. Trimming at V came to 5 bases and at J to 2 bases, leaving 5 bases not matched to a gene. In germline, CDR1 is MNHNS, CDR2 SASEGT. The CDR3 totals 14 residues.

This clonotype has at least ten counts. This sequence joins TRBV20-1 and TRBJ1-1, with TRBD1 matching over 9 bases. Germline V gene data show CDR1 as DFQATT and CDR2 as SNEGSKA (reference sequence). This CDR3 region has 14 residues. V gave up 0 bases and J gave up 7 bases; unmatched junction bases: 6. The CDR3 loop is CSAREPGTGFEAFF. CDR3 DNA sequence: TGCAGTGCTAGAGAACCCGGGACAGGGTTTGAAGCTTTCTTT.

This clonotype was detected a few times. This chain connects TRBV5-6 to TRBJ2-1; 8 positions agree with TRBD2. Germline loops: CDR1 SGHDT, CDR2 YYEEEE. This CDR3 is 16 amino acids long. The V segment lost 1 base and the J segment 2 bases; nucleotides outside the gene matches: 5. The CDR3 sequence: CASSLFRGGTYNEQFF. The CDR3 region has the DNA TGTGCCAGCAGCTTGTTTCGGGGGGGGACCTACAATGAGCAGTTCTTC.

This CDR3 reads CASSKGTGRAPAFF. The CDR3 DNA reads as TGTGCCAGCAGTAAAGGGACAGGGCGCGCCCCAGCTTTCTTT. The chain uses TRBV6-1 and TRBJ1-1; 9 nucleotides agree with TRBD1. CDR1 is MNHNS, CDR2 SASEGT, per germline. The V gene end was trimmed by 5 bases and the J gene end by 10 bases; junction bases not matched to a gene: 11. CDR3 length: 14 residues.